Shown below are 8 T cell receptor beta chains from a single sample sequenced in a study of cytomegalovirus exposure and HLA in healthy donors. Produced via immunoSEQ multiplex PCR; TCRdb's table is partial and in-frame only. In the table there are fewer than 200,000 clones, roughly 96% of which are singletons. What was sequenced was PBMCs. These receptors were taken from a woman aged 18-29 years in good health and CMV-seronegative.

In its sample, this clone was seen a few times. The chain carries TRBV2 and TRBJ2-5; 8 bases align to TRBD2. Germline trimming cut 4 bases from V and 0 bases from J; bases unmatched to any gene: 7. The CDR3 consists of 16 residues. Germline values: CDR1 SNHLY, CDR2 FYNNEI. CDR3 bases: TGTGCCAGCAGTGGAGATGGCGGGGGGTACCAAGAGACCCAGTACTTC. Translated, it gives CASSGDGGGYQETQYF.

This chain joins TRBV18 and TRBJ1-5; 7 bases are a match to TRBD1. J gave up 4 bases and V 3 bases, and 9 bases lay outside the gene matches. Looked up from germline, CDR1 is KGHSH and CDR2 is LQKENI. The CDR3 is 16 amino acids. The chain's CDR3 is CASSPTDRARNQPQHF. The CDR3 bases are TGTGCCAGCTCACCCACAGACAGGGCACGGAATCAGCCCCAGCATTTT.

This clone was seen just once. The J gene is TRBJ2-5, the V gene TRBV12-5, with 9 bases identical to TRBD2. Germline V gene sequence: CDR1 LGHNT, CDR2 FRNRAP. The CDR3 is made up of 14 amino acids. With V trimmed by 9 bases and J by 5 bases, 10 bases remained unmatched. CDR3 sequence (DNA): TGTGCTAGCGGTCTAGCGGGGTCGCGGGAGACCCAGTACTTC. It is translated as CASGLAGSRETQYF. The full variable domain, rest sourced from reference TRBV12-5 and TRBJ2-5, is DARVTQTPRHKVTEMGQEVTMRCQPILGHNTVFWYRQTMMQGLELLAYFRNRAPLDDSGMPKDRFSAEMPDATLATLKIQPSEPRDSAVYFCASGLAGSRETQYFGPGTRLLVL.

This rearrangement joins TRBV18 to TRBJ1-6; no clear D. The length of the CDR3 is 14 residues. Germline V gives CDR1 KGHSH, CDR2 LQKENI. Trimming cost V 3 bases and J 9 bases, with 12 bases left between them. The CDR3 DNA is TGTGCCAGCTCACCTGTCGCAGGATTTTCACCCCTCCACTTT. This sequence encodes CASSPVAGFSPLHF.

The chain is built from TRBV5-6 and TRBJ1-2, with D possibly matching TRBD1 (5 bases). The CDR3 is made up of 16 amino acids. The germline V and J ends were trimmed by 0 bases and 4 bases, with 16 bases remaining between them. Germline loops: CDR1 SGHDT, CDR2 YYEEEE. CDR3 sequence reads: CASSLDFRGTVYGYTF. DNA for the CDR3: TGTGCCAGCAGCTTGGATTTCCGGGGGACTGTCTATGGCTACACCTTC.

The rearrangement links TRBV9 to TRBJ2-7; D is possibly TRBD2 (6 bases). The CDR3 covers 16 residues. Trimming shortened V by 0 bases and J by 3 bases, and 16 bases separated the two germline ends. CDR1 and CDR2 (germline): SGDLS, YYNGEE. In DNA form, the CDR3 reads TGTGCCAGCAGCGTAGCGGCAGGGAGGAACCTCTACGAGCAGTACTTC. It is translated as CASSVAAGRNLYEQYF.

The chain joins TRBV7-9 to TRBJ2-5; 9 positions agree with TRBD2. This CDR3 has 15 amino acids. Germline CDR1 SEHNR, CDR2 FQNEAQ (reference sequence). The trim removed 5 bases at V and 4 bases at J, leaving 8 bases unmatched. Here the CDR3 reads CASSASGGRLETQYF. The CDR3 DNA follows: TGTGCCAGCAGCGCCAGCGGGGGGAGATTAGAGACCCAGTACTTC.

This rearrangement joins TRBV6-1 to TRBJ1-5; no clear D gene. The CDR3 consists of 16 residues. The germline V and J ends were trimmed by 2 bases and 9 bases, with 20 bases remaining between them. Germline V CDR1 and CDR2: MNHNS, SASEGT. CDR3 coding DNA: TGTGCCAGCAGTGAAACTGCCGGAGGGCCGGTCGGGCCCCAGCATTTT. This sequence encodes CASSETAGGPVGPQHF.